This T cell receptor beta chain was sequenced in a study of Graves' ophthalmopathy and Graves' hyperthyroidism. As for the study in general: Samples of peripheral blood were obtained at initial diagnosis, prior to treatment of any kind.

The CDR3 totals 14 residues. Germline V gives CDR1 SEHNR, CDR2 FQNEAQ (reference sequence). The V end was cut by 1 base, the J end by 2 bases, with 8 bases between. CDR3 regions of TCR beta were amplified from RNA transcripts. The library came from an HTBI-primed first-round RT-PCR and a second-round multiplex PCR. TCRdb reprocessed the multiplex PCR reads via MiXCR and lists one record per CDR3 protein. The top ten hold approximately 43% of the sample, which has almost 750,000 distinct CDR3 sequences, about 44% seen once. Exclusion covered patients with other autoimmune diseases or uncontrolled infections (as well as pregnancy or lactation). The diagnosis combined clinical symptoms, thyroxine, TRAb, thyroid ultrasound and orbital computed tomography scans. Fresh peripheral blood (approximately 9.5 ml) yielded the PBMCs. Details on this clonotype: A read error may explain this, as a much larger clone is one base away.

Material: peripheral blood. The receptor's source is an adult man with Graves' ophthalmopathy. V and J are TRBV7-9 and TRBJ2-5; no definite D call. The CDR3 protein is CASSLDRQQETQYF. CDR3 bases: TGTGCCAGCAGCTTAGATCGACAACAAGAGACCCAGTACTTC.